This record concerns one T cell receptor (beta chain) sequence. V lost 5 bases, J lost 0 bases, and 17 bases lay in between. In germline, CDR1 is MNHEY, CDR2 SVGEGT. This CDR3 has 16 amino acids. The method was immunoSEQ multiplex PCR; TCRdb's version includes in-frame clones alone and lacks a portion of them. The data hold 300,000 to 400,000 clones, with about 87% observed a single time. The treatment was: around 19 received Ad26.COV2.S at low or high dose, single or two shots; about 5 received placebo; per-sample allocation not given. Sampling occurred on day 63 after the first vaccine or placebo injection. Boston provided a donor who was an adult aged 18-55 years. The data stem from a study of Ad26.COV2.S vaccination and SARS-CoV-2 variants. Study-wide background: Within the COV1001 Ad26.COV2.S trial arm, the donor was enrolled. Administration of Ad26.COV2.S was intramuscular, either once or twice 56 days apart.

The TCR sequence derives from a person aged 18-65 years who received the Ad26.COV2.S COVID-19 vaccine or a placebo. The chain combines TRBV6-2 or TRBV6-3 with TRBJ2-7; D gene unclear. Material: peripheral blood, obtained in a trial of Ad26.COV2.S vaccine versus placebo. Written as DNA, the CDR3 is TGTGCCAGCAGTCCCCCTAGTTTTCGGGTCTCCTACGAGCAGTACTTC. Its protein is CASSPPSFRVSYEQYF.